A single TCR beta chain is shown here with its context. In its sample, this clone was seen once. The clone's antigen remains unknown. Per-nucleotide qualities are absent, and no much larger clonotype sits a single base away. Donors were healthy HIV-negative adults with no recently reported acute infections or vaccinations. All donors were Caucasian adults living in Nashville, Tennessee, USA. CD8 memory samples were composed of magnetically selected CD45RO+ cells combined with CCR7-negative CD45RA+ effector memory (TemRA) cells. After blood collection by leukapheresis, PBMCs were isolated using Ficoll-Histopaque density gradient centrifugation and then cryopreserved in the vapor phase of liquid nitrogen. Purity and quantity of every magnetically sorted T cell population were checked by analytical flow cytometry. From each sorted fraction, genomic DNA was isolated and quantified by UV absorbance on a Nanodrop 2000c.

The sample comes from a study of shared clonotypes between healthy human individuals (dated by TCRdb to about 2020). About the study as a whole: The cohort included a few men and a couple of women between 18 and 49 years of age. To estimate repertoire size and how much clonotype sharing occurs between individuals, the study deeply sequenced the blood TCR repertoires of 5 or 6 healthy adults. Libraries were prepared and TCR repertoires were sequenced by different laboratories using diverse techniques, in order to increase sequencing depth and limit assay-specific biases. For each donor, CD4 naive and CD4 memory were each given three plates, CD8 naive was given two plates, and CD8 memory was given one plate. Leukapheresis yielded between about 0.8 and 8.9 billion PBMCs per donor.

Using the deep immunoSEQ assay, TCR CDR3 regions were amplified from genomic DNA by multiplex PCR. Genomic DNA extracted from each cell subset was distributed evenly over all wells of several immunoSEQ 96-well plates, and each plate served as one replicate. Each replicate PCR for sorted subsets received roughly 0.2 ug genomic DNA, equal to tens of thousands of T cell genomes. The purified libraries were quantified using a Qubit 3.0 fluorometer, sized with a Bioanalyzer 2100, and then quantified again using the KAPA Library Quantification kit. Each immunoSEQ 96-well plate was sequenced on its own single-read 150-cycle Illumina NextSeq 550 flow cell. In the authors' own workflow: Because only junctional sequences without quality scores were contained in the immunoSEQ output, filtering matching that applied to full-length reads could not be performed. Sequences were annotated with PyIR, a Python wrapper for IgBLAST v1.9, and V/J genes and CDR3 were assigned using IMGT germline references. Reads were removed for weak V/J assignments (E-value above 1e-6), missing CDR3, stop codons, out-of-frame junctions, or ambiguous translated residues. V3J clonotypes were defined as sequences sharing an identical inferred V gene, J gene, and CDR3 amino acid sequence. Percentage overlap between repertoires was calculated by dividing the number of shared unique clonotypes by the size of the smaller repertoire. Three approaches were used to assess repertoire richness: RTK rarefaction, the Chao1 estimator, and Recon v2.1 estimates of unobserved clonotypes. Generation probabilities for all TCRbeta clonotypes obtained by the gDNA method from a handful of donors were computed using OLGA. The table was pulled from immuneACCESS by TCRdb, which kept in-frame rearrangements only. Such tables lose some clones; where checked, under half of the loss comes from unresolved V genes, and the rest has no known cause. V, J and clone size were drawn from that table, and D and trimming were deduced from the DNA. The sample table records about 380,000 clones; roughly 96% of these occur just once. The top ten clones comprise about 0.32% of the sample.

CDR1 and CDR2 were assigned from the germline V gene as ENHRY and SYGVKD. From the cysteine through the phenylalanine, the CDR3 covers 13 amino acids. The sequence is cut down to CDR3 DNA, 39 bases in frame from base 1. A distance of 10 bases separates the germline ends of V and J, which lose 6 bases and 4 bases respectively. Overall study results and their limits: Only blood was sampled, and tissue TCR repertoires likely differ from those in blood. Because the study included a small number of donors, the genetic and exposure-history diversity represented was limited. Across a few donors, around 5% of naive CD4, over 3% of naive CD8, around 2.1% of memory CD4, and under 0.45% of memory CD8 clonotypes were shared. Larger estimated clonotype richness was generally found for naive subsets than for memory subsets. Even with the large sequencing depth, rarefaction of the sorted-subset datasets indicated that sequencing was incomplete. Pairwise subsampling indicated that sequencing depth was expected to affect the degree of clonotype sharing among donors. Compared with non-shared clonotypes, the clonotypes found in all four sorted-subset donors had higher generation probabilities.

The rearrangement combines TRBV10-3 with TRBJ1-5; the D gene is perhaps TRBD1, from 6 matching bases. This clonotype was obtained from a man aged 25 to 40 in good health. The sequenced sample consisted of memory CD8+ T cells sorted from blood. The cell subset or site label here, explained by the study, means: CD45RO+ cells pooled with CCR7-negative TemRA cells. CDR3 sequence: CAIRQGLNQPQHF. The base sequence is TGTGCCATCAGACAGGGCCTTAATCAGCCCCAGCATTTT.